Listed below are T cell receptor beta chains from one sample, sequenced in a study of siplizumab effects on memory and regulatory T cells. Sequenced by immunoSEQ multiplex PCR; TCRdb stores in-frame clones only, minus some. The table lists 70,000 or so clones, about 89% of them singletons. Sequencing used CD8+ T cells sorted from blood. These receptors came from a human donor in good health. Both conserved end residues are part of each CDR3. The D gene is left open where the match is weak. Some rows have no size entry. The others give once, few or many, or a class for an expanded clone.

>.|13|TRBV10-3|TRBJ2-7|.
TGTGCCACAGAGCCTGACAGCTACTACGAGCAGTACTTC
CATEPDSYYEQYF
>.|15|TRBV27|TRBJ1-1|.
TGTGCCAGCAGGCATCCCACGGGGGGCTGGACTGAAGCTTTCTTT
CASRHPTGGWTEAFF
>.|15|TRBV7-9|TRBJ1-1|.
TGTGCCAGCAGCCCGGGACACCTCATGAACAGCCAAGCTTTCTTT
CASSPGHLMNSQAFF
>.|13|TRBV5-6|TRBJ1-2|.
TGTGCCAGCAGCGAACAGGGTTTCTATGGCTACACCTTC
CASSEQGFYGYTF
>TRBD2|16|TRBV7-2|TRBJ2-3|.
TGTGCCAGCAGCGCCCTACTAGCGAGCCTCACAGATACGCAGTATTTT
CASSALLASLTDTQYF
>TRBD2|21|TRBV5-1|TRBJ2-1|.
TGCGCCAGCAGTGGGTTAGGAGGACTAGCGGGGGCGGAGAGCTCCTACAATGAGCAGTTCTTC
CASSGLGGLAGAESSYNEQFF
>.|14|TRBV27|TRBJ1-5|.
TGTGCCAGCAGAGAGGGGGTAGGCAATCAGCCCCAGCATTTT
CASREGVGNQPQHF
>TRBD2|16|TRBV19|TRBJ2-1|.
TGTGCCAGTAGTGTCACACTAGCGGGGGGGTACAATGAGCAGTTCTTC
CASSVTLAGGYNEQFF
>TRBD1|13|TRBV27|TRBJ2-7|.
TGTGCCAGCAGTTTGGGACAGGACTACGAGCAGTACTTC
CASSLGQDYEQYF
>.|15|TRBV7-6|TRBJ1-5|.
TGTGCCAGCAGCTTAGGACCAGCAAACAATCAGCCCCAGCATTTT
CASSLGPANNQPQHF
>.|13|TRBV19|TRBJ2-1|.
TGTGCCAGTAGTGTCTCAGACTACGGTGAGCAGTTCTTC
CASSVSDYGEQFF
>.|13|TRBV5-6|TRBJ2-7|once
TGTGCCAGCAGCTTGGGGGTCAGCTACGAGCAGTACTTC
CASSLGVSYEQYF
>TRBD1|15|TRBV7-9|TRBJ2-7|.
TGTGCCAGCAGCAGCCGACAGGGGCGAATCTACGAGCAGTACTTC
CASSSRQGRIYEQYF
>.|14|TRBV29-1|TRBJ1-2|.
TGCAGCGTTGAACTGGCAGCAACTAACTATGGCTACACCTTC
CSVELAATNYGYTF
>TRBD1|13|TRBV19|TRBJ1-2|.
TGTGCCAGTAGCGACAGGGTCGGCTATGGCTACACCTTC
CASSDRVGYGYTF
>TRBD2|17|TRBV10-3|TRBJ2-2|.
TGTGCCATCAGTGACACAGGACTAGCGGCGAACACCGGGGAGCTGTTTTTT
CAISDTGLAANTGELFF
>.|12|TRBV27|TRBJ1-1|.
TGTGCCAGCAGTAGGCCCAACACTGAAGCTTTCTTT
CASSRPNTEAFF
>TRBD1|15|TRBV27|TRBJ1-2|many
TGTGCCAGCAGTTACTACCCGATACAGGGGCATGGCTACACCTTC
CASSYYPIQGHGYTF
>TRBD2|15|TRBV5-1|TRBJ2-7|once
TGCGCCAGCAGCGAGACTAGCGGGGGGGTCTACGAGCAGTACTTC
CASSETSGGVYEQYF
>.|12|TRBV7-9|TRBJ2-1|.
TGTGCCAGCAGCTTAGTTGGGAGTGAGCAGTTCTTC
CASSLVGSEQFF
>.|16|TRBV27|TRBJ1-3|.
TGTGCCAGCAGAGGGCCCGGGTCGATCTCTGGAAACACCATATATTTT
CASRGPGSISGNTIYF
>TRBD2|13|TRBV9|TRBJ2-7|.
TGTGCCAGCAGCGCGTTAGCGGGAGCCGAGCAGTACTTC
CASSALAGAEQYF